This record looks at one T cell receptor (beta chain) sequence and its context. This clone was counted between two and nine times. What this receptor recognizes is not known. No base-level quality is on record; no much larger clone is a single base apart. Non-adjacent lung tissue from the same patient, taken as far from the tumour as possible and at least 3 cm away, was used for the normal lung samples. From frozen aliquots of unsorted single-cell suspensions, genomic DNA was isolated using the QIAamp DNA kit. Tissues arrived within 2 hours of resection and were immediately processed into single-cell suspensions. Tissue was broken up mechanically, digested enzymatically with DNase I, collagenase I and hyaluronidase for roughly 32 minutes at 37 degrees C, and then filtered and RBC-lysed. The data were obtained in a study of immune cell composition in non-small cell lung cancer (dated by TCRdb to the late 2010s). About the full investigation: Histologic subtype, mainly lung adenocarcinoma or squamous cell carcinoma, was assigned on the basis of H&E together with p63, CK5, Napsin A and TTF-1 immunohistochemistry. For supplementary cohort #1, made up of around ten lung adenocarcinoma cases, paired tumour/lung TCR-beta sequencing was done and TIL populations were generated so that tumour reactivity could be assessed. Adaptive Biotechnologies TCR-beta sequencing was carried out on about 31 paired NSCLC tumour and non-adjacent lung specimens, as well as on around 24 tumour-only specimens. A few tumour specimens with TCR-beta data were of rare histological subtypes and were excluded from the subtype comparisons.

V is cut back by 7 bases and J by 8 bases, with 12 bases in the junction unmatched. The germline V gene specifies MDHEN as CDR1 and SYDVKM as CDR2. The CDR3 runs 14 amino acids, cysteine and phenylalanine included. The only DNA kept is the CDR3, 42 bases in frame from the first base. A two-step multiplex PCR amplified TCR-beta CDR3 regions from genomic DNA, and the second step of the PCR added Illumina-compatible adaptors. As a commercial immunoSEQ service, TCR-beta immunosequencing was carried out on an Illumina platform. The study's own analysis went as follows. Repertoires were summarised by productive clonality and by Top 10 Clones, defined as the percentage of T-cell templates derived from the ten most frequent sequences. Values of productive clonality ranged from 0 to 1, with a monoclonal population indicated by a value of 1. Tumour-associated clones, identified using log10 scatter plots, were defined as sequences that made up at least 0.1% of tumour T-cell templates and were not found in the matched non-adjacent lung. Student's t-tests were used for two-group comparisons, ANOVA for comparisons across stages, and linear regression for relationships, with analyses done in GraphPad Prism7 and R. TCRdb retrieved this table from immuneACCESS and kept in-frame rearrangements only. Not all clones are present; in checked studies, unresolved V genes account for under half, and no reason is known for the remainder. The V and J calls and clone size were taken over from that table, and D and trimming were inferred from the DNA. The sample contains about 9,000 clones, around 77% of them found a single time. The top ten constitute roughly 13% of the sample.

Summary of the overall study and its limitations: In 10 adenocarcinoma cases, maximal tumour-associated clone frequency correlated strongly with TIL tumour reactivity, whereas overall clonality did not. The reactivity cohort was only around 9 cases, and tumour-reactive clones were not shown to share sequences with the dominant in vivo tumour-associated clones. Tumour-associated clones >0.5% were found in nearly half of NSCLC cases, namely in around 36% of adenocarcinomas versus 75% of squamous carcinomas. Smoking pack-years did not significantly correlate with tumour TCR-beta clonality.

The sequenced sample consisted of non-adjacent lung tissue. The receptor chain draws on TRBV28 and TRBJ2-3, and TRBD2 matches 7 of the central bases. The receptor's source is a human donor with non-small cell lung cancer. The CDR3 in this case is CASNPSAPGGTQYF. The DNA reads as follows: TGTGCCAGCAACCCTTCGGCCCCGGGGGGTACGCAGTATTTT.